Listed below are T cell receptor beta chains from one sample, sequenced in a study of cytomegalovirus exposure and HLA in healthy donors. Produced via immunoSEQ multiplex PCR; TCRdb's table is partial and in-frame only. This sample has a few hundred thousand clones, with approximately 80% found just once. Sequenced input: PBMCs. These receptors were taken from a woman aged 25 to 45 in good health and CMV-seropositive. The CDR3 runs from the conserved cysteine through the conserved F or W. D genes are given only for firm matches. For some rows the clone size is stated as once, few or many, or as a class when expanded; others skip it.

CDR3 | DNA | V | D | size | J
CASSPPPDEQYF | TGTGCCAGCAGCCCTCCCCCGGACGAGCAGTACTTC | TRBV7-3 | - | - | TRBJ2-7
CASSGDGRYGYTF | TGCGCCAGCAGTGGGGACGGAAGGTATGGCTACACCTTC | TRBV5-1 | - | - | TRBJ1-2
CASSFGQGNYGYTF | TGTGCCAGCAGCTTTGGACAGGGTAACTATGGCTACACCTTC | TRBV5-4 | TRBD1 | once | TRBJ1-2
CSARNPNEQFF | TGCAGTGCTAGAAACCCCAATGAGCAGTTCTTC | TRBV20-1 | - | once | TRBJ2-1
CASSSGFYEQYF | TGTGCCAGCAGCTCCGGGTTCTACGAGCAGTACTTC | TRBV14 | - | few | TRBJ2-7
CASSQILGRAYEQYF | TGCGCCAGCAGCCAGATATTAGGGAGGGCGTACGAGCAGTACTTC | TRBV4-3 | TRBD2 | - | TRBJ2-7
CASSDGKAEYNEQFF | TGTGCCAGCAGTGACGGAAAAGCGGAGTACAATGAGCAGTTCTTC | TRBV6-1 | - | - | TRBJ2-1
CASSTTGANYGYTF | TGCGCCAGCAGTACAACAGGGGCGAACTATGGCTACACCTTC | TRBV5-1 | TRBD1 | few | TRBJ1-2
CASRYSGRAGSQFF | TGTGCCAGCAGATATAGCGGGAGGGCCGGGTCGCAGTTCTTC | TRBV2 | TRBD2 | - | TRBJ2-1
CASTPGQGARGYTF | TGTGCCAGCACCCCGGGACAGGGGGCGCGAGGCTACACCTTC | TRBV28 | TRBD1 | - | TRBJ1-2
CASQGTTLSYEQYF | TGTGCCAGCCAGGGGACAACTCTCTCCTACGAGCAGTACTTC | TRBV2 | - | few | TRBJ2-7
CASSLGRDTQYF | TGTGCCAGCAGCTTAGGCAGGGATACGCAGTATTTT | TRBV13 | - | - | TRBJ2-3